These T cell receptor beta chains were read from a single sample in a study of T cells in Graves' hyperthyroidism and ophthalmopathy. Using its own MiXCR run on the multiplex PCR reads, TCRdb lists one record per CDR3 protein. Found here are some 690,000 distinct CDR3 sequences, roughly 17% of them singletons; the top ten hold around 15%. The sequenced sample consisted of blood. All receptors derive from a middle-aged man with Graves' hyperthyroidism. CDR3s include the opening cysteine and the closing phenylalanine or tryptophan. The order of the fields is clone size, D gene, V gene, J gene, CDR3 protein, CDR3 DNA. The D gene is left open where the match is weak. Rows may omit the clone size; those that give it use once, few, many or a size class.

many	TRBD2	TRBV5-1	TRBJ2-7	CASSLGRAGEAYEQYF	TGCGCCAGCAGCTTGGGACGGGCGGGAGAAGCCTACGAGCAGTACTTC
once	-	TRBV11-2	TRBJ2-2	CASSLVPPSGMEELFF	TGTGCCAGCAGCTTAGTCCCGCCTTCTGGTATGGAGGAGCTGTTTTTT
few	-	TRBV4-1	TRBJ1-6	CASSQLGVHRDGNSPLHF	TGCGCCAGCAGCCAGCTGGGGGTACATCGGGACGGGAATTCACCCCTCCACTTT
-	TRBD1	TRBV24-1	TRBJ2-7	CATSDSGTGVYEQYF	TGTGCCACCAGTGACTCCGGGACAGGGGTCTACGAGCAGTACTTC
-	-	TRBV24-1	TRBJ2-2	CATSGMGDTGELFF	TGTGCCACCAGTGGGATGGGAGACACCGGGGAGCTGTTTTTT
-	-	TRBV6-1	TRBJ2-3	CASRGERPSTDTQYF	TGTGCCAGCAGGGGCGAAAGACCTAGCACAGATACGCAGTATTTT
-	TRBD1	TRBV10-3	TRBJ2-1	CAISGDRYNEQFF	TGTGCCATCAGTGGGGACAGATACAATGAGCAGTTCTTC
few	-	TRBV28	TRBJ2-3	CASSHRQSTDTQYF	TGTGCCAGCAGTCATCGACAGAGCACAGATACGCAGTATTTT
few	TRBD1	TRBV19	TRBJ1-5	CATQGQIGNQPQHF	TGTGCCACCCAGGGACAGATTGGCAATCAGCCCCAGCATTTT
few	-	TRBV29-1	TRBJ2-3	CSVERQGGLTDTQYF	TGCAGCGTTGAAAGGCAGGGGGGGCTAACAGATACGCAGTATTTT
many	-	TRBV28	TRBJ2-1	CASSLPGPRDGEQFF	TGTGCCAGCAGTCTGCCGGGACCCAGGGACGGTGAGCAGTTCTTC
-	TRBD2	TRBV28	TRBJ2-2	CASSMAGVDDTGELFF	TGTGCCAGCAGCATGGCGGGGGTGGATGACACCGGGGAGCTGTTTTTT
few	-	TRBV29-1	TRBJ2-7	CSVFLRDTSYEQYF	TGCAGCGTCTTCCTCCGGGACACCTCCTACGAGCAGTACTTC
-	TRBD1	TRBV7-6	TRBJ1-6	CASSPVTGGASPLHF	TGTGCCAGCAGCCCGGTGACAGGGGGCGCCTCACCCCTCCACTTT
-	-	TRBV5-1	TRBJ1-3	CASSLALSEGNTIYF	TGCGCCAGCAGCTTGGCGTTATCTGAGGGAAACACCATATATTTT
-	TRBD2	TRBV6-1	TRBJ2-1	CASTYAGGHNEQFF	TGTGCCAGCACGTACGCGGGAGGTCACAATGAGCAGTTCTTC
many	TRBD1	TRBV27	TRBJ2-3	CASSPTGTDTQYF	TGTGCCAGCAGTCCGACAGGGACAGATACGCAGTATTTT
-	-	TRBV5-5	TRBJ1-6	CASSLEGGTSPLHF	TGTGCCAGCAGCTTGGAGGGGGGGACTTCACCCCTCCACTTT
many	-	TRBV14	TRBJ1-5	CASSASGVQPQHF	TGTGCCAGCAGCGCGTCGGGGGTCCAGCCCCAGCATTTT
many	-	TRBV7-9	TRBJ1-1	CASSAQGSNTEAFF	TGTGCCAGCAGCGCTCAGGGGTCAAACACTGAAGCTTTCTTT
few	-	TRBV7-9	TRBJ1-1	CASSLVRAPEAFF	TGTGCCAGCAGCTTAGTCAGGGCCCCTGAAGCTTTCTTT
many	TRBD1	TRBV27	TRBJ1-1	CASSLSTGLNTEAFF	TGTGCCAGCAGTTTATCGACAGGGTTAAACACTGAAGCTTTCTTT
many	TRBD2	TRBV2	TRBJ2-7	CASSEALAGDNEQYF	TGTGCCAGCAGTGAAGCCCTAGCGGGAGATAACGAGCAGTACTTC
many	-	TRBV19	TRBJ2-1	CASSGGLSYNEQFF	TGTGCCAGTAGTGGGGGACTGAGCTACAATGAGCAGTTCTTC
-	-	TRBV12-3/TRBV12-4	TRBJ2-7	CASSWEVTSYEQYF	TGTGCCAGCAGTTGGGAGGTCACCTCCTACGAGCAGTACTTC
once	TRBD2	TRBV11-1	TRBJ2-1	CASSRRTGTSGRADLEQFF	TGTGCCAGCAGCCGTCGTACCGGGACTAGCGGGAGGGCCGACCTTGAGCAGTTCTTC
many	TRBD1	TRBV7-2	TRBJ1-2	CASSTRTGGRGYTF	TGTGCCAGCAGCACCCGGACAGGGGGACGTGGCTACACCTTC
-	-	TRBV19	TRBJ2-1	CASTPGYRPNEQFF	TGTGCCAGTACGCCGGGGTACAGACCCAATGAGCAGTTCTTC
-	-	TRBV30	TRBJ1-1	CAWSVGNTEAFF	TGTGCCTGGAGTGTCGGGAACACTGAAGCTTTCTTT
-	TRBD2	TRBV7-2	TRBJ2-5	CASSSWTSGQETQYF	TGTGCCAGCAGCTCCTGGACTAGCGGCCAAGAGACCCAGTACTTC
few	-	TRBV10-1	TRBJ1-4	CASSESKGGKLFF	TGCGCCAGCAGTGAGTCGAAGGGGGGAAAACTGTTTTTT
-	TRBD2	TRBV7-2	TRBJ2-3	CASSWRGTSGSSADTQYF	TGTGCCAGCAGCTGGAGGGGGACTAGCGGGAGTTCAGCAGATACGCAGTATTTT
few	-	TRBV29-1	TRBJ1-1	CSVEDPLLGEAFF	TGCAGCGTTGAAGATCCACTACTGGGTGAAGCTTTCTTT
few	-	TRBV27	TRBJ2-2	CASSLWGNTGELFF	TGTGCCAGCAGTTTATGGGGGAACACCGGGGAGCTGTTTTTT
few	-	TRBV2	TRBJ2-1	CASSVGSGGEQFF	TGTGCCAGCAGTGTGGGTAGCGGAGGGGAACAGTTCTTC
-	-	TRBV30	TRBJ2-2	CAWGEVRGWPNTGELFF	TGTGCCTGGGGGGAGGTTAGGGGGTGGCCGAACACCGGGGAGCTGTTTTTT
few	TRBD1	TRBV29-1	TRBJ2-7	CSVEGGQGSYEQYF	TGCAGCGTTGAAGGAGGACAGGGTAGCTACGAGCAGTACTTC
-	TRBD1	TRBV20-1	TRBJ1-2	CSPSKGQGYGYTF	TGCAGTCCCTCAAAGGGACAGGGCTATGGCTACACCTTC
-	TRBD1	TRBV25-1	TRBJ2-7	CASSERTGTYEQYF	TGTGCCAGCAGTGAACGGACAGGGACCTACGAGCAGTACTTC
many	-	TRBV7-6	TRBJ2-7	CASSLAEGGGYEQYF	TGTGCCAGCAGCTTAGCGGAGGGAGGAGGGTACGAGCAGTACTTC
many	-	TRBV6-6	TRBJ1-1	CASSYSRWTEAFF	TGTGCCAGCAGTTACTCGAGGTGGACTGAAGCTTTCTTT